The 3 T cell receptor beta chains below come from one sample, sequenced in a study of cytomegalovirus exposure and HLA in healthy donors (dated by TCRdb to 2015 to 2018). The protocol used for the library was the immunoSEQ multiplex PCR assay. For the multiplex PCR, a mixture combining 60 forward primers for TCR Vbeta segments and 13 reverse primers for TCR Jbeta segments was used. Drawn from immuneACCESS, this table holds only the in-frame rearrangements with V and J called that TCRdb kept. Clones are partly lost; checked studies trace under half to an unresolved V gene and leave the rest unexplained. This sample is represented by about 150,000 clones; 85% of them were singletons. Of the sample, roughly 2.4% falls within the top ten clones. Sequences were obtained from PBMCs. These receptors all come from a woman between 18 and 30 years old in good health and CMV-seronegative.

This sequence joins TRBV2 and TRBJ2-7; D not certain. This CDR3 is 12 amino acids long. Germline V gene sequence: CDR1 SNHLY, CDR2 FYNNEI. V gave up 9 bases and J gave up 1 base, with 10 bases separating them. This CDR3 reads CASRVLSYEQYF. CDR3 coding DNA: TGTGCCAGTCGGGTCCTGTCCTACGAGCAGTACTTC.

The CDR3 reads CASSSQGGGYTF. CDR3 nucleotides: TGTGCCAGCAGCTCACAGGGGGGAGGCTACACCTTC. The gene calls are TRBV28 and TRBJ1-2; TRBD1 matches at 8 bases. CDR3 length: 12 residues. From germline, CDR1 is MDHEN and CDR2 SYDVKM. J gave up 8 bases and V 6 bases, and 5 bases lay outside the gene matches.

CDR3 residues: CASSRSSGEYNEQFF. The CDR3 DNA sequence: TGTGCCAGCAGTCGTTCTAGCGGGGAGTACAATGAGCAGTTCTTC. The chain carries TRBV7-2 and TRBJ2-1, with 9 bases matching TRBD2. The CDR3 covers 15 residues. V trimming: 6 bases; J trimming: 4 bases; junction bases outside the gene matches: 7. In germline, CDR1 is SGHTA, CDR2 FQGNSA.